These 10 T cell receptor beta chains were all obtained from the same sample, sequenced in a study of cytomegalovirus exposure and HLA in healthy donors. It was with 60 Vbeta and 13 Jbeta primers that the PCR ran. Profiling relied on immunoSEQ multiplex PCR, and the TCRdb table lists in-frame clones only, not all of them. This sample carries 200,000 or so clones, around 64% of them seen once, and the ten largest clones take 2% to 3%. Sequencing input: PBMCs. The source of these receptors is a man between 40 and 49 years old in good health and CMV-seropositive.

This clone was seen only once. The CDR3 loop is CASSYISNTEAFF. CDR3 coding DNA: TGTGCCAGCAGTTATATATCCAACACTGAAGCTTTCTTT. J is TRBJ1-1 and V is TRBV6-5; D remains ambiguous. The CDR3 totals 13 residues. Per the germline V gene, CDR1 is MNHEY and CDR2 is SVGAGI. V shed 3 bases and J shed 2 bases, with 7 bases lying between them.

The rearrangement links TRBV11-2 to TRBJ2-3; 7 bases match TRBD2. V lost 5 bases to trimming and J lost 3 bases; unmatched junction nucleotides: 17. The CDR3 has 18 amino acids. Germline V gene lookup returns CDR1 SGHAT and CDR2 FQNNGV. The CDR3 DNA reads TGTGCCAGCAGCCTACCCAGAGGTCGGGGGGTGGTAACAGATACGCAGTATTTT. The encoded protein is CASSLPRGRGVVTDTQYF.

In regard to this clone: Other DNA sequences within the sample encode an identical CDR3. The chain links TRBV4-1 to TRBJ1-5; no reliable D call. Germline CDR1 is MGHRA and CDR2 is YSYEKL. The CDR3 runs to 13 residues. Deletions cut 0 bases from V and 4 bases from J, with 4 bases between. CDR3 loop: CASSQDRNQPQHF. CDR3 nucleotide sequence: TGCGCCAGCAGCCAAGACAGAAATCAGCCCCAGCATTTT.

The genes are TRBV15 and TRBJ2-2; 10 positions match TRBD1. V was pared by 2 bases and J by 7 bases, with 10 bases of the junction left unmatched. The CDR3 extends over 17 amino acids. The V gene's germline CDR1 is LNHNV and CDR2 YYDKDF (reference sequence). The CDR3, as DNA: TGTGCCACCAGCAGATTCGGTGGGACAGGGGCAAACGGGGAGCTGTTTTTT. Translating it yields CATSRFGGTGANGELFF. Drawing the rest from reference TRBV15 and TRBJ2-2, the complete variable domain is DAMVIQNPRYQVTQFGKPVTLSCSQTLNHNVMYWYQQKSSQAPKLLFHYYDKDFNNEADTPDNFQSRRPNTSFCFLDIRSPGLGDTAMYLCATSRFGGTGANGELFFGEGSRLTVL.

The chain is built from TRBV9 and TRBJ2-5, with TRBD2 matching over 11 bases. From germline, CDR1 is SGDLS and CDR2 YYNGEE. This CDR3 is built from 15 residues. The J segment lost 1 base and the V segment lost 5 bases, leaving 4 bases of the junction unmatched. Written as DNA, the CDR3 is TGTGCCAGCAGTAATAGCGGGGGGGCCCAAGAGACCCAGTACTTC. Protein sequence: CASSNSGGAQETQYF. Combining the CDR3 with reference TRBV9 and TRBJ2-5 gives the whole variable domain DSGVTQTPKHLITATGQRVTLRCSPRSGDLSVYWYQQSLDQGLQFLIQYYNGEERAKGNILERFSAQQFPDLHSELNLSSLELGDSALYFCASSNSGGAQETQYFGPGTRLLVL.

This clone was recorded a few times. This rearrangement joins TRBV27 to TRBJ1-2, with TRBD1 matching 7 bases. Per germline, CDR1 MNHEY and CDR2 SMNVEV (reference sequence). V was clipped by 5 bases and J by 6 bases; unmatched bases: 9. There are 14 residues in the CDR3. CDR3 coding DNA: TGTGCCAGCAGTCCCCGACAGGGACATCATGGCTACACCTTC. It specifies CASSPRQGHHGYTF.

The chain employs TRBV1 and TRBJ1-4. TRBV1 is labeled a pseudogene. The CDR3 length is 19 residues. CDR3 loop: CTSSQPPRGPPPTNEKLFF. CDR3 coding DNA: TGCACCAGCAGCCAGCCCCCCCGAGGCCCACCCCCGACTAATGAAAAACTGTTTTTT.

The rearrangement joins TRBV7-9 to TRBJ1-5, with D tentatively TRBD1 (5 bases). CDR1 is SEHNR, CDR2 FQNEAQ, per germline (reference sequence). CDR3 length equals 14 residues. The ends were cut back, 5 bases at V and 7 bases at J, with 15 bases in the middle. The CDR3 region has the DNA TGTGCCAGCAGCCAGGAAGGGGCGAGCCAGCCCCAGCATTTT. Protein sequence: CASSQEGASQPQHF.

This sequence joins TRBV10-1 and TRBJ1-1, with 7 bases fitting TRBD1. The length of the CDR3 is 15 residues. V shed 7 bases and J 0 bases; nucleotides not matched to a gene: 8. Per the germline V gene, CDR1 is WNHNN and CDR2 is SYGVQD (reference sequence). For the CDR3, the DNA is TGCGCCAGCACCAATCGGGACAGCTTGAACACTGAAGCTTTCTTT. This gives the protein CASTNRDSLNTEAFF.

This clone has a single count. The V and J genes are TRBV6-1 and TRBJ2-5; D is unresolved. The J call may be wrong; the DNA end is better matched by TRBJ2-7. This CDR3 region has 15 residues. Germline CDR1 MNHNS, CDR2 SASEGT. The CDR3: CASSVSGFSSYEQYF. The CDR3 nucleotides read TGTGCCAGCAGTGTCTCGGGTTTCTCGAGCTACGAGCAGTACTTC.